This record covers a single T cell receptor (beta chain). Trimming removed 6 bases at V and 1 base at J, with 10 bases between. The CDR3 spans 13 residues. CDR1 SGHTA and CDR2 FQGNSA come from the germline V gene. This entry is derived from a study of shared clonotypes between healthy human individuals. Measured with immunoSEQ multiplex PCR; TCRdb has only the in-frame clones, and not every one. This repertoire shows roughly 2.5 million clones, 85% to 95% found once; its top ten account for more than 0.12%. The TCR comes from a man aged 18 to 29 in good health. The sequenced material came from naive CD4+ T cells sorted from blood. Subset given: CD45RA+ positively selected. The chain carries TRBV7-2 and TRBJ2-7; maybe TRBD1 (6 bases). The CDR3 protein is CASRYDRSYEQYF. For the CDR3, the DNA is TGTGCCAGCAGATATGACAGGTCCTACGAGCAGTACTTC.